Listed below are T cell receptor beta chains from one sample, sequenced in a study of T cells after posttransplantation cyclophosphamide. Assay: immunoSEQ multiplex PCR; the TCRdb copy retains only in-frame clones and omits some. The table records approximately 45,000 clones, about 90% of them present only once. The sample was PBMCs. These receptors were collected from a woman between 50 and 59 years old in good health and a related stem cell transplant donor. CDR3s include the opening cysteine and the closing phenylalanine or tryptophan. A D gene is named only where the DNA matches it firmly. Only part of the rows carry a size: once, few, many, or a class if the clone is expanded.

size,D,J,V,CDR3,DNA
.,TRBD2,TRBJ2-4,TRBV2,CASSDRAGGPSHIQYF,TGTGCCAGCAGTGATCGCGCGGGAGGGCCGAGCCACATTCAGTACTTC
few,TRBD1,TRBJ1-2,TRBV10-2,CASSLLDRASNYGYTF,TGCGCCAGCAGCCTATTGGACAGGGCCTCTAACTATGGCTACACCTTC
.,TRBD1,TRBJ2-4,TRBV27,CASSSTPTGVAKNIQYF,TGTGCCAGCAGTTCCACTCCGACAGGGGTGGCCAAAAACATTCAGTACTTC
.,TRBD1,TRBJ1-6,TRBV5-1,CASSPDRGKMPLHF,TGCGCCAGCAGTCCGGACAGGGGGAAAATGCCCCTCCACTTT
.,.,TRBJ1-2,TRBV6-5,CASSLGSSYTF,TGCGCCAGCAGTCTGGGGAGCAGCTACACCTTC
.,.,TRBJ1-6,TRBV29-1,CSVGQPNSPLHF,TGCAGCGTCGGACAGCCTAATTCACCCCTCCACTTT
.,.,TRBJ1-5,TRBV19,CASSISLGAHSNQPQHF,TGTGCCAGTAGTATCTCGTTGGGGGCCCATAGCAATCAGCCCCAGCATTTT
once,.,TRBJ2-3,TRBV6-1,CASSELRGDTQYF,TGTGCCAGCAGTGAGTTAAGGGGAGATACGCAGTATTTT
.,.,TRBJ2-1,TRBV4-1,CASSHRDTSYNEQFF,TGCGCCAGCAGCCACCGGGACACCTCCTACAATGAGCAGTTCTTC
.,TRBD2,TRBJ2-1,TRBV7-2,CASSLALGRELYNEQFF,TGTGCCAGCAGCTTAGCGCTTGGGCGGGAGCTCTACAATGAGCAGTTCTTC
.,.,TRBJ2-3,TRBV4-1,CASSHDEGGLPLGTQYF,TGCGCCAGCAGCCACGACGAGGGGGGGCTACCCCTCGGTACGCAGTATTTT
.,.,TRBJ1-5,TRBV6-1,CASRAGGFQPQHF,TGTGCCAGCAGAGCGGGCGGGTTTCAGCCCCAGCATTTT
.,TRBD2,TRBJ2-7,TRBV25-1,CASSDRFSGMDEQYF,TGTGCCAGCAGTGATCGTTTTAGCGGGATGGACGAGCAGTACTTC
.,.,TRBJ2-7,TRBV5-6,CASSLESGRVGYEQYF,TGTGCCAGCAGCTTGGAATCAGGCAGGGTAGGATACGAGCAGTACTTC
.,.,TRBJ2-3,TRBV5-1,CASSHRASTDTQYF,TGCGCCAGCAGCCACAGGGCTAGCACAGATACGCAGTATTTT
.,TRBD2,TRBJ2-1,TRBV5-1,CASRFHSGTSGGAYNEQFF,TGCGCCAGCAGGTTTCATTCCGGGACTAGCGGGGGGGCCTACAATGAGCAGTTCTTC